The 27 T cell receptor beta chains reported below all come from one sample, sequenced in a study of blood T cell repertoires in COVID-19. Produced via immunoSEQ multiplex PCR; TCRdb's table is partial and in-frame only. Among 230,000 or so clones listed, 89% were seen once. Sequenced sample: peripheral blood. These receptor sequences come from a woman between 40 and 55 years old who had recovered from COVID-19.

This clone was recorded once. This chain joins TRBV7-2 and TRBJ1-5; D possibly corresponds to TRBD1 (5 bases). Trimming removed 1 base from V and 7 bases from J, with 8 bases in between. This CDR3 comprises 13 residues. Germline CDR1 and CDR2: SGHTA and FQGNSA. The CDR3 DNA reads TGTGCCAGCAGCTTAGAGGGGCTCCAGCCCCAGCATTTT. It yields the protein CASSLEGLQPQHF.

The chain uses TRBV11-1 and TRBJ2-7, with 9 bases fitting TRBD2. The J segment lost 5 bases and the V segment lost 0 bases, leaving 5 bases of the junction unmatched. The CDR3 has 15 residues. Germline loops: CDR1 SGHAT, CDR2 FQDESV (reference sequence). The CDR3 protein is CASSLAEAGGHEQYF. The CDR3 bases are TGTGCCAGCAGCTTAGCGGAGGCGGGGGGGCACGAGCAGTACTTC.

CDR3 bases: TGTGCCAGCAGCCTTCGCGGGGGGGCGGTGAATGAGCAGTTCTTC. Its translation: CASSLRGGAVNEQFF. The J gene is TRBJ2-1, the V gene TRBV11-3, with TRBD2 matching over 9 bases. The CDR3 is 15 amino acids. In germline, CDR1 is SGHNT, CDR2 YENEEA. The V and J ends lost 5 bases and 7 bases, in that order; junction bases with no gene match: 9.

This chain joins TRBV11-2 and TRBJ2-3; 8 bases agree with TRBD2. Germline V gene lookup returns CDR1 SGHAT and CDR2 FQNNGV. The CDR3 runs to 15 residues. The trim removed 5 bases at V and 2 bases at J, leaving 6 bases unmatched. CDR3 in amino acids: CASSHGTRPTDTQYF. The CDR3, as DNA: TGTGCCAGCAGCCACGGGACTAGGCCCACAGATACGCAGTATTTT.

V and J are TRBV29-1 and TRBJ2-1, with 9 bases identical to TRBD2. Per the germline V gene, CDR1 is SQVTM and CDR2 is ANQGSEA. The CDR3 loop spans 15 amino acids. The V segment lost 4 bases and the J segment 7 bases; nucleotides outside the gene matches: 11. The CDR3 loop is CSVAWGGGAANEQFF. CDR3 in DNA: TGCAGCGTTGCTTGGGGCGGGGGGGCGGCGAATGAGCAGTTCTTC.

This chain joins TRBV6-2 or TRBV6-3 and TRBJ2-3; TRBD2 matches at 11 bases. The CDR3 spans 15 residues. Trimming cost V 9 bases and J 3 bases; bases outside gene matches: 8. Germline CDR1 and CDR2: MNHEY and SVGEGT. CDR3 sequence: CASSGREGGTDTQYF. Written as DNA, the CDR3 is TGTGCCAGTAGCGGGAGGGAAGGTGGGACAGATACGCAGTATTTT.

The gene calls are TRBV6-6 and TRBJ1-4; D is ambiguous. The CDR3 runs 14 residues. CDR1 and CDR2 (germline): MNHNY, SVGAGI (reference sequence). The V end was cut by 5 bases, the J end by 0 bases, with 7 bases between. CDR3 amino acids: CASSLASTNEKLFF. In DNA, the CDR3 is TGTGCCAGCAGTCTGGCTTCAACTAATGAAAAACTGTTTTTT.

The CDR3 protein is CASSPVPGQPPFGSYNEQFF. In DNA, the CDR3 is TGTGCCAGTAGTCCAGTTCCGGGACAGCCTCCATTTGGCTCCTACAATGAGCAGTTCTTC. The V call is TRBV19, the J call TRBJ2-1, with 7 positions matching TRBD1. The V and J ends lost 5 bases and 0 bases, in that order; junction bases with no gene match: 19. CDR3 length equals 20 residues. CDR1 is LNHDA and CDR2 is SQIVND in the germline V gene (reference sequence).

V is TRBV24-1 and J is TRBJ1-4; D not resolved. In germline, CDR1 is KGHDR, CDR2 SFDVKD. The CDR3 extends over 15 amino acids. V lost 2 bases and J lost 4, with 10 bases in between. CDR3 sequence: CATSDSGGDNEKLFF. The CDR3 DNA sequence: TGTGCCACCAGTGATTCGGGCGGGGATAATGAAAAACTGTTTTTT.

The J gene is TRBJ1-1, the V gene TRBV28; maybe TRBD1 (5 bases). The CDR3 has 15 residues. The V and J ends lost 2 bases and 5 bases respectively, with 15 bases between them. Germline loops: CDR1 MDHEN, CDR2 SYDVKM. DNA for the CDR3: TGTGCCAGCAGTTTAACCCCGGGTCCAGGGACTGAAGCTTTCTTT. Its protein product is CASSLTPGPGTEAFF. Using reference TRBV28 and TRBJ1-1 for the parts outside the CDR3, the full variable domain is DVKVTQSSRYLVKRTGEKVFLECVQDMDHENMFWYRQDPGLGLRLIYFSYDVKMKEKGDIPEGYSVSREKKERFSLILESASTNQTSMYLCASSLTPGPGTEAFFGQGTRLTVV.

The V gene is TRBV5-4, the J gene TRBJ2-2, with D possibly matching TRBD1 (5 bases). The germline V gene has CDR1 SGHNT and CDR2 YYREEE (reference sequence). The CDR3 loop spans 14 amino acids. With 0 bases removed from V and 5 bases from J, the gap between germline ends came to 8 bases. This CDR3 reads CASSLDPGTGELFF. The DNA for the CDR3 is TGTGCCAGCAGCTTGGATCCAGGGACCGGGGAGCTGTTTTTT.

In DNA form, the CDR3 reads TGTGCCAGCAGCAATTCCAGACTAGCGGGGGTAGGGGGCGAGCAGTACTTC. Its protein product is CASSNSRLAGVGGEQYF. The gene calls are TRBV7-2 and TRBJ2-7; TRBD2 aligns across 12 bases. This CDR3 region has 17 residues. Germline loops: CDR1 SGHTA, CDR2 FQGNSA. V lost 5 bases to trimming and J lost 6 bases; unmatched junction nucleotides: 14.

The table lists this clone with a count of one. This chain links TRBV12-2 with TRBJ2-7; TRBD2 was called by the table and not checked on the DNA. TRBV12-2 is a pseudogene. The CDR3 sequence is 15 residues long. The CDR3 sequence: CASRHGRPFSYEQYF. CDR3 DNA sequence: TGTGCAAGTCGTCATGGGAGACCCTTCTCCTACGAGCAGTACTTC.

V and J are TRBV30 and TRBJ2-3; TRBD2 matches at 8 bases. The CDR3 extends over 14 amino acids. Germline loops: CDR1 GTSNPN, CDR2 SVGIG (reference sequence). V dropped 4 bases and J dropped 5; count of bases not matched to a gene: 8. The CDR3, as DNA: TGTGCCTGGACCGAGCGGGGGTCCGGAGATACGCAGTATTTT. Amino acid sequence: CAWTERGSGDTQYF.

The chain recombines TRBV3-1 (or the pseudogene TRBV3-2) with TRBJ2-3; TRBD1 agrees at 9 bases. In germline, CDR1 is LGHDT, CDR2 YNNKEL (reference sequence). Unmatched junction bases numbered 3, after V lost 6 bases and J lost 2 bases. This CDR3 comprises 14 residues. CDR3 sequence: CASRGDRATDTQYF. CDR3 bases: TGTGCCAGCAGAGGGGACAGGGCCACAGATACGCAGTATTTT.

This clone was counted a single time. V gene TRBV5-4 combines with J gene TRBJ2-1, with 11 bases aligning to TRBD2. The CDR3 totals 16 residues. The germline V gene encodes CDR1 SGHNT and CDR2 YYREEE (reference sequence). The ends lost 0 bases at V and 9 bases at J; junction bases unmatched: 8. CDR3 residues: CASSLALSGGAPEQFF. The CDR3, as DNA: TGTGCCAGCAGCTTGGCCCTTAGCGGGGGGGCCCCTGAGCAGTTCTTC.

The chain uses TRBV7-2 and TRBJ2-1, with D tentatively TRBD2 (5 bases). This CDR3 comprises 16 residues. Trimming stripped 0 bases from V and 4 bases from J, with 13 bases between. Germline V gives CDR1 SGHTA, CDR2 FQGNSA. CDR3 sequence (DNA): TGTGCCAGCAGCTTAGCGGCCAGCGGCACTTACAATGAGCAGTTCTTC. This sequence encodes CASSLAASGTYNEQFF.

The chain joins TRBV3-1 (or the pseudogene TRBV3-2) to TRBJ2-5, with TRBD1 as a possible D gene (6 bases). CDR3 size: 16 residues. V gave up 1 base and J gave up 3 bases, with 15 bases separating them. Germline lookup yields CDR1 LGHDT and CDR2 YNNKEL (reference sequence). CDR3 residues: CASSQGGQGSKETQYF. Written as DNA, the CDR3 is TGTGCCAGCAGCCAAGGAGGGCAGGGGTCAAAAGAGACCCAGTACTTC.

Written as DNA, the CDR3 is TGTGCCAGCAGCCAAGGAGGGCGCTATGGCTACACCTTC. Protein: CASSQGGRYGYTF. The J gene is TRBJ1-2, the V gene TRBV14; no reliable D call. The CDR3 runs 13 residues. Trimming left V 1 base short and J 4 bases short, with 7 bases between. Germline CDR1 and CDR2: SGHDN and FVKESK.

Concerning this clone itself: Mismatch with germline at one junction end may stem from a read error. The chain employs TRBV4-1 and TRBJ1-1; no reliable D call. This CDR3 region has 15 residues. Germline values: CDR1 MGHRA, CDR2 YSYEKL. CDR3 amino acids: CASSQAGWLNAEAFF. CDR3 in DNA: TGCGCCAGCAGCCAAGCCGGGTGGTTGAACGCTGAAGCTTTCTTT.

This clone was seen more than once but under ten times. This chain links TRBV24-1 with TRBJ2-3, with no clear D. Per germline, CDR1 KGHDR and CDR2 SFDVKD. Between the trimmed V and J ends, which lost 0 bases and 7 bases, there was a span of 7 bases. This CDR3 has 13 residues. The CDR3 coding sequence is TGTGCCACCAGTGATTTGTACTTTAATACGCAGTATTTT. This translates into CATSDLYFNTQYF.

This chain uses TRBV14 with TRBJ2-3; D remains ambiguous. The germline V gene encodes CDR1 SGHDN and CDR2 FVKESK. The length of the CDR3 is 13 residues. Trimming removed 0 bases at V and 3 bases at J, with 4 bases between. CDR3 region: CASSQDLTDTQYF. In DNA, the CDR3 is TGTGCCAGCAGCCAAGACTTGACAGATACGCAGTATTTT. Using reference TRBV14 and TRBJ2-3 for the parts outside the CDR3, the full variable domain is EAGVTQFPSHSVIEKGQTVTLRCDPISGHDNLYWYRRVMGKEIKFLLHFVKESKQDESGMPNNRFLAERTGGTYSTLKVQPAELEDSGVYFCASSQDLTDTQYFGPGTRLTVL.

The chain links TRBV9 to TRBJ1-5; D unclear. Germline-derived CDR1 and CDR2 are SGDLS and YYNGEE. CDR3 size: 15 residues. V was clipped by 4 bases and J by 0 bases, with 11 bases between them. CDR3 sequence (DNA): TGTGCCAGCAGCTCGGACGGGGTTAGCAATCAGCCCCAGCATTTT. It codes for CASSSDGVSNQPQHF. Full variable domain (outside the CDR3, taken from reference TRBV9 and TRBJ1-5): DSGVTQTPKHLITATGQRVTLRCSPRSGDLSVYWYQQSLDQGLQFLIQYYNGEERAKGNILERFSAQQFPDLHSELNLSSLELGDSALYFCASSSDGVSNQPQHFGDGTRLSIL.

The chain uses TRBV18 and TRBJ2-7; 9 bases agree with TRBD2. This CDR3 has 19 amino acids. Germline V gene lookup returns CDR1 KGHSH and CDR2 LQKENI. J lost 4 bases, V lost 3 bases, and 19 bases had no gene match. The chain's CDR3 is CASSPGRGRIVAGAYEQYV. For the CDR3, the DNA is TGTGCCAGCTCACCGGGGAGGGGTCGAATTGTAGCGGGAGCATACGAGCAGTACGTC.

The chain joins TRBV30 to TRBJ2-5, with D perhaps TRBD1 or TRBD2 (7 bases each). CDR3 length: 12 residues. Germline V gives CDR1 GTSNPN, CDR2 SVGIG (reference sequence). V was pared by 5 bases and J by 7 bases, with 14 bases between. CDR3 DNA: TGTGCCTGGGGGGACAGCGGGACGACCCAGTACTTC. It codes for CAWGDSGTTQYF.

About this clone: This specimen includes other DNA sequences encoding the same CDR3. The chain combines TRBV12-3 or TRBV12-4 with TRBJ2-2, with D perhaps matching TRBD2 (6 bases). V shed 1 base and J shed 6 bases, with 6 bases lying between them. This CDR3 is 13 amino acids long. This CDR3 is CASSLGGAGELFF. As DNA, the CDR3 is TGTGCCAGCAGTTTAGGGGGGGCCGGGGAGCTGTTTTTT.

V and J are TRBV19 and TRBJ2-7, with D maybe TRBD2 (6 bases). Germline V gives CDR1 LNHDA, CDR2 SQIVND (reference sequence). Trimming left V 6 bases short and J 0 bases short, with 15 bases between. The CDR3 has 15 residues. The CDR3 spells CASRLGGDHSYEQYV. CDR3 sequence (DNA): TGTGCCAGTAGACTTGGAGGGGACCACTCCTACGAGCAGTACGTC.